One sample yielded the 23 T cell receptor beta chains listed below, sequenced in a study of blood T cell repertoires in COVID-19. Produced via immunoSEQ multiplex PCR; TCRdb's table is partial and in-frame only. This table has over 150,000 clones, approximately 78% appearing once. Sequencing was done on a sample of PBMCs or T cells enriched from blood (not recorded which). The receptors here all came from a woman between 45 and 65 years old who had recovered from COVID-19.

This clone was detected only once. V usage is TRBV5-1 and J usage is TRBJ2-7, with TRBD2 matching over 11 bases. V lost 4 bases, J lost 3 bases, and 15 bases stayed unmatched. Germline V gene sequence: CDR1 SGHRS, CDR2 YFSETQ. This CDR3 spans 18 amino acids. CDR3: CASSRGGLTSGSGYEQYF. The CDR3 DNA is TGCGCCAGCAGCCGCGGGGGACTTACTAGCGGGAGTGGCTACGAGCAGTACTTC.

This chain joins TRBV5-5 and TRBJ2-7, with 7 bases matching TRBD1. Germline V CDR1 and CDR2: SGHKS, YYEKEE (reference sequence). This CDR3 has 14 residues. The V segment lost 0 bases and the J segment 6 bases; nucleotides outside the gene matches: 6. The CDR3 spells CASSLGTGLSEQYF. The CDR3 nucleotides are TGTGCCAGCAGCTTGGGGACAGGCCTATCCGAGCAGTACTTC.

The chain joins TRBV2 to TRBJ1-5; D call uncertain. CDR1 is SNHLY and CDR2 is FYNNEI in the germline V gene. V lost 9 bases to trimming and J lost 3 bases, with 18 bases between them. The CDR3 has 15 residues. The DNA of the CDR3 is TGTGCCAGTGCGGAGCGCCACGCGACCAATCAGCCCCAGCATTTT. It specifies CASAERHATNQPQHF.

The chain joins TRBV5-8 to TRBJ2-1, with 8 positions matching TRBD2. V trimming: 1 base; J trimming: 7 bases; junction bases outside the gene matches: 13. CDR1 is SGHTS, CDR2 YDEGEE, per germline. The CDR3 length is 17 residues. DNA for the CDR3: TGTGCCAGCAGCTTGATCGGCGGGAGGATCAATAGGAATGAGCAGTTCTTC. Translated, it gives CASSLIGGRINRNEQFF.

In its sample, this clone was seen once. The rearrangement joins TRBV11-2 to TRBJ2-7; possible D gene TRBD2, 5 bases. Germline V CDR1 and CDR2: SGHAT, FQNNGV. The V end lost 1 base, the J end lost 6 bases, and 13 bases lay between the germline ends. The length of the CDR3 is 14 residues. CDR3 nucleotide sequence: TGTGCCAGCAGCTTAGTGCCGGGGTCGGGCGAGCAGTACTTC. It codes for CASSLVPGSGEQYF. Full variable domain (missing parts from reference TRBV11-2 and TRBJ2-7): EAGVAQSPRYKIIEKRQSVAFWCNPISGHATLYWYQQILGQGPKLLIQFQNNGVVDDSQLPKDRFSAERLKGVDSTLKIQPAKLEDSAVYLCASSLVPGSGEQYFGPGTRLTVT.

The chain combines TRBV3-1 (or the pseudogene TRBV3-2) with TRBJ1-6; TRBD1 matches at 9 bases. Unmatched junction bases numbered 6, after V lost 4 bases and J lost 8 bases. This CDR3 is built from 15 residues. From germline, CDR1 is LGHDT and CDR2 YNNKEL (reference sequence). In nucleotides, the CDR3 is TGTGCCAGCAGCCCACTTACAGGGGGCGATTCACCCCTCCACTTT. Residues: CASSPLTGGDSPLHF.

This chain links TRBV6-1 with TRBJ2-5; 8 nucleotides align to TRBD2. From germline, CDR1 is MNHNS and CDR2 SASEGT. The J segment lost 3 bases and the V segment lost 3 bases, leaving 15 bases of the junction unmatched. CDR3 size: 18 residues. The CDR3 nucleotides are TGTGCCAGCAGTGAGGCGGGTCTAGGCGGGAGGCTGAAAGAGACCCAGTACTTC. The encoded protein is CASSEAGLGGRLKETQYF.

A single count supports this clone. The genes are TRBV19 and TRBJ1-5, with 10 bases lining up with TRBD1. The ends lost 7 bases at V and 4 bases at J; junction bases unmatched: 10. The CDR3 is made up of 16 amino acids. Germline-derived CDR1 and CDR2 are LNHDA and SQIVND (reference sequence). CDR3 in amino acids: CASNPLGQGGNQPQHF. CDR3 bases: TGTGCCAGTAACCCTCTCGGACAGGGGGGAAATCAGCCCCAGCATTTT.

CDR3: CASSLSGPLGDIQYF. The CDR3 nucleotides are TGTGCCAGCTCACTTAGCGGGCCCCTCGGGGACATTCAGTACTTC. The genes are TRBV18 and TRBJ2-4; 7 nucleotides match TRBD2. The CDR3 runs 15 residues. The V gene end was trimmed by 4 bases and the J gene end by 8 bases; junction bases not matched to a gene: 11. Germline V gene lookup returns CDR1 KGHSH and CDR2 LQKENI.

The chain uses TRBV9 and TRBJ2-6; the D is unclear. V was cut by 3 bases and J by 6 bases, with 10 bases left in between. Per germline, CDR1 SGDLS and CDR2 YYNGEE. CDR3 length equals 14 residues. Here the CDR3 DNA reads TGTGCCAGCAGCGCCTCCCCCTTGGCCAACGTCCTGACTTTC. Amino acid sequence: CASSASPLANVLTF.

The V and J genes are TRBV2 and TRBJ2-1; tentatively, D is TRBD2 (6 bases). Trimming removed 4 bases at V and 0 bases at J, with 13 bases between. The CDR3 length is 16 residues. The germline gives CDR1 SNHLY, CDR2 FYNNEI. The CDR3 DNA follows: TGTGCCAGCAGTGGGAAGGGGAGGAGCTCCTACAATGAGCAGTTCTTC. This gives the protein CASSGKGRSSYNEQFF.

This chain joins TRBV19 and TRBJ2-6; TRBD2 matches 14 bases. V lost 6 bases and J lost 3; bases outside the gene matches: 7. Germline V gene data show CDR1 as LNHDA and CDR2 as SQIVND (reference sequence). This CDR3 comprises 18 residues. The CDR3 sequence is CASSPGTSGGRGANVLTF. Here the CDR3 DNA reads TGTGCCAGTAGCCCCGGGACTAGCGGGGGTCGTGGGGCCAACGTCCTGACTTTC.

The sample holds one count of this clone. This chain connects TRBV13 to TRBJ2-4; 8 bases agree with TRBD1. Trimming removed 4 bases from V and 6 bases from J; junction bases left unmatched: 5. This CDR3 contains 14 residues. From germline, CDR1 is PRHDT and CDR2 FYEKMQ (reference sequence). The DNA for the CDR3 is TGTGCCAGCAGCTATCGGACAGGGAGAAACATTCAGTACTTC. Its translation is CASSYRTGRNIQYF.

The J gene is TRBJ1-5, the V gene TRBV6-6; a possible D gene is TRBD1 (6 bases). Germline values: CDR1 MNHNY, CDR2 SVGAGI (reference sequence). Trimming removed 7 bases from V and 0 bases from J, with 13 bases in between. The CDR3 spans 15 residues. CDR3 nucleotides: TGTGCCAGCACCCTCGGGACAAATAGCAATCAGCCCCAGCATTTT. Its translation: CASTLGTNSNQPQHF.

The V gene is TRBV19, the J gene TRBJ1-1; TRBD1 might be the D (6 bases). From germline, CDR1 is LNHDA and CDR2 SQIVND (reference sequence). The V gene lost 5 bases and the J gene lost 0 bases, with 13 bases spanning the gap. The CDR3 sequence is 15 residues long. The CDR3 spells CASSEQGGMNTEAFF. CDR3 nucleotide sequence: TGTGCCAGTAGTGAACAGGGTGGTATGAACACTGAAGCTTTCTTT.

This clone was observed a single time. The rearrangement uses TRBV28 and TRBJ1-3; the match to TRBD1 covers 7 bases. With 8 bases clipped from V and 4 bases from J, the junction kept 14 bases outside the gene matches. This CDR3 comprises 16 residues. The germline CDR1 and CDR2 sequences are MDHEN and SYDVKM. Here the CDR3 DNA reads TGTGCCAGCGGACCAAACAGGGGTAGTGTGGGAAACACCATATATTTT. This gives the protein CASGPNRGSVGNTIYF.

The table lists this clone with a count of one. The gene calls are TRBV7-2 and TRBJ2-1, with D maybe TRBD2 (5 bases). Germline CDR1 is SGHTA and CDR2 is FQGNSA. The CDR3 loop spans 13 amino acids. V shed 5 bases and J shed 9 bases, with 14 bases lying between them. The CDR3: CASSLDPGVEQFF. The DNA of the CDR3 is TGTGCCAGCAGCCTCGACCCCGGGGTTGAGCAGTTCTTC.

The V gene is TRBV4-1, the J gene TRBJ2-2, with D perhaps TRBD2 (6 bases). Trimming removed 4 bases from V and 6 bases from J, with 12 bases in between. The CDR3 loop spans 14 amino acids. Germline CDR1 MGHRA, CDR2 YSYEKL. CDR3 amino acids: CASSPAGFAGELFF. CDR3 bases: TGCGCCAGCAGCCCTGCGGGGTTCGCCGGGGAGCTGTTTTTT.

The rearrangement joins TRBV5-4 to TRBJ2-3, with 10 bases identical to TRBD2. Per germline, CDR1 SGHNT and CDR2 YYREEE (reference sequence). V lost 1 base, J lost 3 bases, and 8 bases stayed unmatched. CDR3 length equals 17 residues. Here the CDR3 DNA reads TGTGCCAGCAGCTTGCCACTTACTAGCGGGAAGACAGATACGCAGTATTTT. This sequence encodes CASSLPLTSGKTDTQYF. Complete variable domain (other parts from reference TRBV5-4 and TRBJ2-3): ETGVTQSPTHLIKTRGQQVTLRCSSQSGHNTVSWYQQALGQGPQFIFQYYREEENGRGNFPPRFSGLQFPNYSSELNVNALELDDSALYLCASSLPLTSGKTDTQYFGPGTRLTVL.

The rearrangement uses TRBV5-6 and TRBJ1-2; D is unclear. CDR3 length: 12 amino acids. The germline CDR1 and CDR2 sequences are SGHDT and YYEEEE. The V gene lost 4 bases and the J gene lost 7 bases, with 11 bases spanning the gap. The CDR3 loop is CASSTPEGGYTF. CDR3 DNA: TGTGCCAGCAGCACCCCGGAGGGTGGCTACACCTTC.

This clone was detected only once. The chain links TRBV15 to TRBJ2-1, with 9 bases matching TRBD2. Germline assignment: CDR1 LNHNV and CDR2 YYDKDF (reference sequence). CDR3 size: 17 residues. The ends lost 5 bases at V and 3 bases at J; junction bases unmatched: 11. Written as DNA, the CDR3 is TGTGCCACCAGCTCGACCATCCTAGCGGGACACTACAATGAGCAGTTCTTC. Amino acid sequence: CATSSTILAGHYNEQFF.

The chain has TRBV4-3 and TRBJ1-1; no clear D. V was shortened by 0 bases and J by 1 base, with 9 bases between the two germline ends. The CDR3 sequence is 15 residues long. Germline-derived CDR1 and CDR2 are LGHNA and YSLEER. CDR3 region: CASSQDTTGNTEAFF. DNA of the CDR3: TGCGCCAGCAGCCAAGACACAACGGGGAACACTGAAGCTTTCTTT.

CDR3 region: CASSSRTGAIYEQYF. The CDR3 coding sequence is TGTGCCAGCTCATCCCGGACAGGGGCCATCTACGAGCAGTACTTC. The chain couples TRBV18 to TRBJ2-7, with TRBD1 identical over 9 bases. Germline-derived CDR1 and CDR2 are KGHSH and LQKENI. The length of the CDR3 is 15 residues. Trimming cost V 5 bases and J 3 bases; bases outside gene matches: 8.